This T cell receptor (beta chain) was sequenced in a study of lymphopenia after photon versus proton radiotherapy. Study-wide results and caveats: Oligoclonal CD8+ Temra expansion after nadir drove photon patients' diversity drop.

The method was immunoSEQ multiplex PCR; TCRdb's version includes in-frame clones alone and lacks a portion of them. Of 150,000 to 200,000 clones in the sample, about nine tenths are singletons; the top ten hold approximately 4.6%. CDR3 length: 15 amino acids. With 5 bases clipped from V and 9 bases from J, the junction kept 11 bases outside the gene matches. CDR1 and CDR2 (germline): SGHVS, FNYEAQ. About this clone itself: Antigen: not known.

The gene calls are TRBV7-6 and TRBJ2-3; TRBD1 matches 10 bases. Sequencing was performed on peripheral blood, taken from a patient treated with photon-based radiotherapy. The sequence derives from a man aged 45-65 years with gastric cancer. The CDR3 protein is CASSPGTGVAVTQYF. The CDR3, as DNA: TGTGCCAGCAGCCCCGGGACAGGGGTTGCTGTAACGCAGTATTTT.